What follows describes a single TCR beta chain. Unique molecular identifiers were built into the TCRbeta library. TCRdb re-called the PCR reads with MiXCR, one entry per CDR3 protein. Of about 360,000 distinct CDR3 sequences in the sample, 10% to 15% were seen once. This entry comes from a study of T-cell reconstitution after alpha-beta-depleted transplantation in children. The sequencing used PBMCs, collected from the stem cell graft. This receptor was identified in a human donor who donated a stem cell graft to a child with Fanconi anemia.

The CDR3 sequence is CSARERGAMNTEAFF. DNA for the CDR3: TGCAGTGCTAGAGAACGAGGGGCGATGAACACTGAAGCTTTCTTT. J is TRBJ1-1 and V is TRBV20-1; the D gene is possibly TRBD1 (5 bases). The germline V and J ends were trimmed by 0 bases and 0 bases, with 11 bases remaining between them. Germline V CDR1 and CDR2: DFQATT, SNEGSKA (reference sequence). CDR3 length: 15 amino acids.